These 10 T cell receptor beta chains came from one sample sequenced in a study of OX40 agonist ivuxolimab in advanced cancers. Measured with immunoSEQ multiplex PCR; TCRdb has only the in-frame clones, and not every one. The repertoire consists of around 50,000 clones, with 70% to 90% occurring once and the leading ten covering roughly 0.69%. The specimen was CD4+ or CD8+ T cells sorted from blood, collected in a trial of the OX40 agonist ivuxolimab. The receptors were sampled from an adult with an advanced solid tumor such as melanoma, head and neck, liver or kidney cancer.

This clone was detected a few times. V gene TRBV5-1 combines with J gene TRBJ2-1, with D possibly matching TRBD2 (6 bases). CDR1 and CDR2 from the germline V gene are SGHRS and YFSETQ. V was trimmed by 5 bases and J by 3 bases, leaving 12 bases between them. The CDR3 sequence is 14 residues long. The CDR3 loop reads CASSLRDGYNEQFF. CDR3 DNA sequence: TGCGCCAGCAGTTTGCGGGACGGCTACAATGAGCAGTTCTTC.

The chain uses TRBV29-1 and TRBJ2-7; D is ambiguous. V was trimmed by 4 bases and J by 1 base, leaving 5 bases between them. This CDR3 is built from 11 residues. CDR1 is SQVTM, CDR2 ANQGSEA, per germline. CDR3 loop: CSVVQSYEQYF. The CDR3 DNA reads as TGCAGCGTTGTGCAGTCCTACGAGCAGTACTTC.

This chain uses TRBV4-1 with TRBJ2-4; D is possibly TRBD2 (6 bases). V lost 1 base and J lost 7, with 17 bases in between. The germline CDR1 and CDR2 sequences are MGHRA and YSYEKL. This CDR3 is built from 16 residues. In DNA form, the CDR3 reads TGCGCCAGCAGCCAAGGGGGACTGCCCTTGGGGAACATTCAGTACTTC. This sequence encodes CASSQGGLPLGNIQYF.

The chain uses TRBV19 and TRBJ2-5; 8 bases are a match to TRBD2. The V segment lost 1 base and the J segment 1 base; nucleotides outside the gene matches: 2. The CDR3 totals 15 residues. From germline, CDR1 is LNHDA and CDR2 SQIVND (reference sequence). The CDR3 sequence is CASSIGGGPQETQYF. CDR3 sequence (DNA): TGTGCCAGTAGTATAGGCGGGGGGCCCCAAGAGACCCAGTACTTC.

Only one count was recorded for this clone. The chain joins TRBV2 to TRBJ2-6; no clear D gene. The CDR3 runs to 16 residues. V lost 2 bases to trimming and J lost 1 base, with 9 bases between them. The germline CDR1 and CDR2 sequences are SNHLY and FYNNEI. The CDR3 is CASSEPRASGANVLTF. CDR3 nucleotide sequence: TGTGCCAGCAGTGAACCCCGGGCATCTGGGGCCAACGTCCTGACTTTC.

The CDR3 protein is CASSLSRDNEKLFF. The CDR3 nucleotides are TGCGCCAGCAGCTTGTCGAGAGATAATGAAAAACTGTTTTTT. The J gene is TRBJ1-4, the V gene TRBV5-1; D not resolved. Trimming removed 1 base from V and 4 bases from J, with 8 bases in between. The CDR3 length is 14 residues. Germline lookup yields CDR1 SGHRS and CDR2 YFSETQ. Full variable domain (outside the CDR3, taken from reference TRBV5-1 and TRBJ1-4): KAGVTQTPRYLIKTRGQQVTLSCSPISGHRSVSWYQQTPGQGLQFLFEYFSETQRNKGNFPGRFSGRQFSNSRSEMNVSTLELGDSALYLCASSLSRDNEKLFFGSGTQLSVL.

The chain carries TRBV9 and TRBJ1-5; no reliable D call. Trimming stripped 0 bases from V and 2 bases from J, with 9 bases between. This CDR3 is built from 15 residues. Germline CDR1 SGDLS, CDR2 YYNGEE. CDR3 region: CASSVDGKGNQPQHF. The DNA of the CDR3 is TGTGCCAGCAGCGTAGATGGAAAGGGCAATCAGCCCCAGCATTTT.

The chain uses TRBV10-3 and TRBJ2-5; D is perhaps TRBD2 (7 bases). The CDR3 spans 13 residues. V dropped 8 bases and J dropped 5 bases, with 15 bases sitting between them. Germline V gives CDR1 ENHRY, CDR2 SYGVKD. CDR3 amino acids: CAISGGSGETQYF. The CDR3 bases are TGTGCCATCTCGGGGGGCTCCGGGGAGACCCAGTACTTC.

This chain uses TRBV5-1 with TRBJ2-1; 12 bases are a match to TRBD1. Germline-derived CDR1 and CDR2 are SGHRS and YFSETQ. Trimming cost V 4 bases and J 7 bases; bases outside gene matches: 3. CDR3 length: 14 residues. As DNA, the CDR3 is TGCGCCAGCAGCGCGGGACAGGGGGCAAATGAGCAGTTCTTC. Translation gives CASSAGQGANEQFF. The full variable domain, its missing parts supplied by reference TRBV5-1 and TRBJ2-1, is KAGVTQTPRYLIKTRGQQVTLSCSPISGHRSVSWYQQTPGQGLQFLFEYFSETQRNKGNFPGRFSGRQFSNSRSEMNVSTLELGDSALYLCASSAGQGANEQFFGPGTRLTVL.

The chain couples TRBV4-2 to TRBJ2-7, with 16 bases identical to TRBD2. Germline V gene data show CDR1 as LGHNA and CDR2 as YNFKEQ. The CDR3 is made up of 16 amino acids. Trimming took 5 bases from V and 3 from J; bases not matched to a gene: 4. This CDR3 is CASSTGLAGGFYEQYF. The CDR3 DNA reads as TGTGCCAGCAGCACGGGACTAGCGGGGGGGTTCTACGAGCAGTACTTC.